This T cell receptor beta chain originates from a study of cytomegalovirus exposure and HLA in healthy donors. Study-wide points: Some highly shared sequence variants likely arose as a pipeline artifact. Presence/absence analyses took donor sequencing depth as roughly uniform.

With regard to this clone: Antigen specificity is unknown.

V was pared by 0 bases and J by 1 base, with 5 bases of the junction left unmatched. Germline loops: CDR1 ENHRY, CDR2 SYGVKD. The CDR3 contains 17 residues. Both 60 Vbeta primers and 13 Jbeta primers went into the PCR. Profiled with immunoSEQ multiplex PCR; TCRdb holds only in-frame clones, not every one. Among over 100,000 clones listed, 74% were seen once. This receptor was obtained from a male donor in good health and CMV-seronegative. The sample taken for sequencing was PBMCs. The chain links TRBV10-3 to TRBJ2-3; TRBD2 agrees at 9 bases. CDR3 sequence reads: CAISESILAGGTDTQYF. The CDR3 nucleotides read TGTGCCATCAGTGAGTCGATACTAGCGGGCGGCACAGATACGCAGTATTTT.